These 21 T cell receptor beta chains came from one sample sequenced in a study of shared clonotypes between healthy human individuals. Measured with immunoSEQ multiplex PCR; TCRdb has only the in-frame clones, and not every one. This repertoire shows about 2.4 million clones, 80% to 95% found once; its top ten account for 0.35% to 0.45%. Sequences were obtained from naive CD4+ T cells from PBMCs. Subset meaning: CD45RA+ positively selected. These receptors were obtained from a man younger than 30 in good health. Some clones in this sample may be carry-over from other donors' samples.

This clone showed up just a few times. The chain uses TRBV18 and TRBJ1-5; D not resolved. Germline V lookup: CDR1 KGHSH, CDR2 LQKENI. This CDR3 comprises 13 residues. V dropped 3 bases and J dropped 4 bases, with 7 bases sitting between them. For the CDR3, the DNA is TGTGCCAGCTCACCTGCCCCAAATCAGCCCCAGCATTTT. Its protein is CASSPAPNQPQHF.

This clone was counted a single time. This chain links TRBV6-1 with TRBJ2-2; 7 bases fit TRBD1. Germline CDR1 is MNHNS and CDR2 is SASEGT. With V trimmed by 4 bases and J by 4 bases, 3 bases remained unmatched. CDR3 length: 14 amino acids. This CDR3 is CASSGQGPTGELFF. CDR3 coding DNA: TGTGCCAGCAGTGGACAGGGTCCCACCGGGGAGCTGTTTTTT.

In the case of this clone: Other DNA sequences in the same sample also yield this CDR3. V and J are TRBV30 and TRBJ1-5; D not resolved. The CDR3 consists of 15 residues. V lost 0 bases and J lost 2, with 11 bases in between. The germline V gene encodes CDR1 GTSNPN and CDR2 SVGIG (reference sequence). The CDR3 DNA reads as TGTGCCTGGAGTGTTTCGGGGTTGGGCAATCAGCCCCAGCATTTT. This gives the protein CAWSVSGLGNQPQHF.

The gene calls are TRBV28 and TRBJ2-5; D is unresolved. The germline gives CDR1 MDHEN, CDR2 SYDVKM. V shed 5 bases and J shed 2 bases, with 15 bases lying between them. CDR3 length equals 15 residues. The CDR3 loop is CASSPSMGRQETQYF. The CDR3 DNA reads TGTGCCAGCAGTCCATCGATGGGCCGTCAAGAGACCCAGTACTTC. Supplemented by reference TRBV28 and TRBJ2-5, the full variable domain reads DVKVTQSSRYLVKRTGEKVFLECVQDMDHENMFWYRQDPGLGLRLIYFSYDVKMKEKGDIPEGYSVSREKKERFSLILESASTNQTSMYLCASSPSMGRQETQYFGPGTRLLVL.

V usage is TRBV11-3 and J usage is TRBJ2-1; unclear D gene. V lost 3 bases and J 4 bases, leaving 10 bases between the germline ends. Germline V gives CDR1 SGHNT, CDR2 YENEEA. This CDR3 has 14 residues. CDR3 protein: CASSFRPDYNEQFF. The CDR3, as DNA: TGTGCCAGCAGCTTCCGTCCTGATTACAATGAGCAGTTCTTC.

The rearrangement joins TRBV11-2 to TRBJ2-1, with D tentatively TRBD2 (5 bases). V lost 5 bases, J lost 4 bases, and 12 bases lay in between. Germline CDR1 SGHAT, CDR2 FQNNGV. The CDR3 length is 14 residues. The CDR3 region is CASSPQSGYNEQFF. The CDR3 region has the DNA TGTGCCAGCAGCCCACAGAGCGGATACAATGAGCAGTTCTTC.

This chain joins TRBV6-1 and TRBJ2-3; TRBD1 aligns across 10 bases. Germline lookup yields CDR1 MNHNS and CDR2 SASEGT. This CDR3 is built from 15 residues. The V segment lost 6 bases and the J segment 3 bases; nucleotides outside the gene matches: 6. The CDR3 here is CASRIRDRGTDTQYF. The CDR3 DNA reads as TGTGCCAGCAGAATCCGGGACAGGGGAACAGATACGCAGTATTTT.

The chain recombines TRBV28 with TRBJ2-7; TRBD1 matches 11 bases. Germline V CDR1 and CDR2: MDHEN, SYDVKM. Germline trimming cut 5 bases from V and 2 bases from J; bases unmatched to any gene: 8. The CDR3 is 16 residues long. CDR3 loop: CASSPTPGQGAYEQYF. The CDR3 nucleotides are TGTGCCAGCAGTCCTACCCCGGGACAGGGGGCCTACGAGCAGTACTTC.

The chain recombines TRBV7-2 with TRBJ1-6, with a possible D match to TRBD1 (5 bases). The germline CDR1 and CDR2 sequences are SGHTA and FQGNSA. This CDR3 is 17 amino acids long. V dropped 0 bases and J dropped 0 bases, with 9 bases sitting between them. The CDR3 reads CASSLAGGSSYNSPLHF. The CDR3 DNA sequence: TGTGCCAGCAGCTTAGCTGGGGGGAGCTCCTATAATTCACCCCTCCACTTT.

J is TRBJ2-3 and V is TRBV5-1, with D perhaps being TRBD1 or TRBD2 (5 bases each). CDR1 is SGHRS, CDR2 YFSETQ, per germline. Trimming took 4 bases from V and 2 from J, leaving 17 bases between them. This CDR3 is built from 16 residues. The CDR3 nucleotides read TGCGCCAGCAGCCCGGGACCCTTAGGGACCACAGATACGCAGTATTTT. Amino acid sequence: CASSPGPLGTTDTQYF.

The sample holds one count of this clone. The gene calls are TRBV18 and TRBJ1-6, with D maybe TRBD1 (6 bases). CDR3 size: 15 residues. Germline V gives CDR1 KGHSH, CDR2 LQKENI. V lost 4 bases and J 9 bases, leaving 16 bases between the germline ends. The CDR3 loop is CASSLGQTSVSPLHF. CDR3 bases: TGTGCCAGCTCACTCGGACAGACTTCCGTTTCACCCCTCCACTTT.

This CDR3 reads CASSIEEGNYEQYF. In DNA form, the CDR3 reads TGTGCCAGTAGTATAGAAGAGGGCAACTACGAGCAGTACTTC. The J gene is TRBJ2-7, the V gene TRBV19; tentative D call: TRBD2 (5 bases). The CDR3 consists of 14 residues. The V gene lost 0 bases and the J gene lost 3 bases, with 9 bases spanning the gap. Germline V lookup: CDR1 LNHDA, CDR2 SQIVND (reference sequence).

The rearrangement links TRBV27 to TRBJ2-2; tentatively, D is TRBD1 (6 bases). Trimming cost V 4 bases and J 2 bases, with 11 bases left between them. The CDR3 extends over 15 amino acids. Germline CDR1 and CDR2: MNHEY and SMNVEV (reference sequence). The CDR3 region is CASSSRQENTGELFF. DNA of the CDR3: TGTGCCAGCAGTTCCCGACAGGAAAACACCGGGGAGCTGTTTTTT.

This clone was seen a single time. The gene calls are TRBV2 and TRBJ1-5; 9 nucleotides align to TRBD1. J lost 1 base, V lost 5 bases, and 3 bases had no gene match. The CDR3 totals 15 residues. Germline-derived CDR1 and CDR2 are SNHLY and FYNNEI. The CDR3 sequence is CASSPQGASNQPQHF. The DNA of the CDR3 is TGTGCCAGCAGTCCACAGGGGGCGAGCAATCAGCCCCAGCATTTT.

The chain uses TRBV6-5 and TRBJ2-7, with D possibly matching TRBD2 (5 bases). CDR3 length: 15 amino acids. Per the germline V gene, CDR1 is MNHEY and CDR2 is SVGAGI. The V end was cut by 5 bases, the J end by 0 bases, with 14 bases between. DNA of the CDR3: TGTGCCAGCAGTGGTTCGGGGTATTCCTCCTACGAGCAGTACTTC. It encodes CASSGSGYSSYEQYF.

This clone has just one count. The chain uses TRBV30 and TRBJ2-1; weak D call: TRBD2 (5 bases). The CDR3 is made up of 15 amino acids. Germline assignment: CDR1 GTSNPN and CDR2 SVGIG (reference sequence). Trimming left V 3 bases short and J 0 bases short, with 12 bases between. In DNA, the CDR3 is TGTGCCTGGAGCACCGGACTCAGCTCCTACAATGAGCAGTTCTTC. Translated, it gives CAWSTGLSSYNEQFF.

The J gene is TRBJ2-7, the V gene TRBV5-4; no clear D gene. This CDR3 has 15 amino acids. CDR1 and CDR2 from the germline V gene are SGHNT and YYREEE (reference sequence). The V end was cut by 0 bases, the J end by 7 bases, with 17 bases between. DNA of the CDR3: TGTGCCAGCAGCTTGGGGGCACCTCTTTCTCGGGAGCAGTACTTC. Translation: CASSLGAPLSREQYF.

This chain links TRBV6-1 with TRBJ2-2; no clear D. Germline V lookup: CDR1 MNHNS, CDR2 SASEGT. The CDR3 has 13 amino acids. V shed 11 bases and J shed 1 base, with 11 bases lying between them. The CDR3 region is CAGAMVNTGELFF. CDR3 DNA sequence: TGTGCCGGCGCAATGGTGAACACCGGGGAGCTGTTTTTT.

This clone was seen only once. This sequence joins TRBV6-5 and TRBJ1-1; D perhaps matches TRBD1 (5 bases). This CDR3 is built from 16 residues. Germline-derived CDR1 and CDR2 are MNHEY and SVGAGI. V dropped 2 bases and J dropped 1 base, with 14 bases sitting between them. The CDR3, as DNA: TGTGCCAGCAGTTACCGGCCAGGGTACGCGAACACTGAAGCTTTCTTT. This codes for CASSYRPGYANTEAFF.

J is TRBJ1-2 and V is TRBV14; tentatively, D is TRBD1 (5 bases). Deletions cut 1 base from V and 8 bases from J, with 8 bases between. CDR3 length equals 12 residues. Germline V gene lookup returns CDR1 SGHDN and CDR2 FVKESK. As DNA, the CDR3 is TGTGCCAGCAGCCAAGTGGGGGTCGGCTACACCTTC. It codes for CASSQVGVGYTF.

The chain has TRBV28 and TRBJ2-4, with a weak D call TRBD2 (5 bases). CDR3 size: 15 residues. Germline assignment: CDR1 MDHEN and CDR2 SYDVKM. The V end was cut by 2 bases, the J end by 5 bases, with 13 bases between. The CDR3 DNA sequence: TGTGCCAGCAGTTTACCCGGACTGGGTCAAAACATTCAGTACTTC. It specifies CASSLPGLGQNIQYF.